The 6 T cell receptor beta chains below all came from one sample that was sequenced in a study of PD-1 blockade in classical Hodgkin lymphoma. The table came from immunoSEQ multiplex PCR; TCRdb's copy has only in-frame clones and leaves some out. Counted here are around 28,000 clones, about 86% occurring once; the ten biggest clones make up around 0.85%. As for time point: cycle 4 day 1 (C4D1), after less than 7 weeks of nivolumab. After autologous stem cell transplantation all patients relapsed, and prior brentuximab vedotin exposure differed between cohorts. Using magnetic negative selection, the CD4+ T cells were separated out of thawed PBMCs. The specimen was CD4+ T cells from blood, collected before the fourth cycle of nivolumab. Receptors originate from a human donor with classical Hodgkin lymphoma.

This chain uses TRBV4-3 with TRBJ1-2; TRBD1 matches at 7 bases. CDR3 size: 14 residues. Germline V lookup: CDR1 LGHNA, CDR2 YSLEER. Unmatched junction bases numbered 8, after V lost 3 bases and J lost 7 bases. CDR3 in amino acids: CASSQETGNGGYTF. The CDR3 DNA reads TGCGCCAGCAGCCAGGAGACAGGGAATGGTGGCTACACCTTC.

This clone was seen more than once but under ten times. The chain has TRBV7-2 and TRBJ1-5; the match to TRBD1 covers 7 bases. This CDR3 is 17 amino acids long. The trim removed 0 bases at V and 2 bases at J, leaving 7 bases unmatched. Germline V gene lookup returns CDR1 SGHTA and CDR2 FQGNSA. CDR3 in DNA: TGTGCCAGCAGCTTAGCCCCGGTCGGGACAGGCAATCAGCCCCAGCATTTT. This translates into CASSLAPVGTGNQPQHF.

This sequence joins TRBV6-7 and TRBJ1-1, with no clear D. TRBV6-7 counts as an open reading frame of uncertain function. This CDR3 has 14 residues. V dropped 0 bases and J dropped 6 bases, with 11 bases sitting between them. The CDR3: CASSYSLVGSEAFF. The CDR3 bases are TGTGCCAGCAGTTACTCACTGGTAGGGTCTGAAGCTTTCTTT.

This sequence joins TRBV7-2 and TRBJ1-2, with TRBD1 identical over 7 bases. Germline CDR1 is SGHTA and CDR2 is FQGNSA. V gave up 5 bases and J gave up 0 bases; unmatched junction bases: 9. The CDR3 spans 16 residues. The CDR3 DNA sequence: TGTGCCAGCAGCCCTGGCGGGGGGACAGCTAACTATGGCTACACCTTC. It translates to CASSPGGGTANYGYTF. Together with reference TRBV7-2 and TRBJ1-2, the CDR3 gives the full variable domain: GAGVSQSPSNKVTEKGKDVELRCDPISGHTALYWYRQSLGQGLEFLIYFQGNSAPDKSGLPSDRFSAERTGGSVSTLTIQRTQQEDSAVYLCASSPGGGTANYGYTFGSGTRLTVV.

This chain uses TRBV4-2 with TRBJ1-3, with TRBD1 as a possible D gene (5 bases). CDR1 and CDR2 from the germline V gene are LGHNA and YNFKEQ. This CDR3 region has 14 residues. Trimming took off 0 bases at V and 6 bases at J, with 9 bases between the two ends. The CDR3 nucleotides read TGTGCCAGCAGCCAAGAAGAGGGGCCAAACACCATATATTTT. This encodes CASSQEEGPNTIYF.

The chain uses TRBV10-3 and TRBJ2-7, with 10 bases fitting TRBD1. The trim removed 6 bases at V and 1 base at J, leaving 3 bases unmatched. Germline-derived CDR1 and CDR2 are ENHRY and SYGVKD. CDR3 length equals 14 residues. For the CDR3, the DNA is TGTGCCATCAGAGGGACAGGGGATTCCTACGAGCAGTACTTC. This gives the protein CAIRGTGDSYEQYF.